One sample yielded the 16 T cell receptor beta chains listed below, sequenced in a study of T-cell memory formation after mild COVID-19. TCRdb itself ran the 5' RACE reads through MiXCR, one entry per CDR3 protein. The sample includes around 250,000 distinct CDR3 sequences, over 15% seen only once; the top ten take 20% to 25%. Sequenced: PBMCs or a T cell subset sorted from them (not recorded which). The receptors were gathered from a man aged 18-30 years who had mild COVID-19 (a few samples of this study predate the infection). Cell type and time point are not known.

This chain links TRBV7-2 with TRBJ2-5, with D possibly called TRBD1 or TRBD2 (6 bases each). CDR3 length: 16 residues. V was cut by 7 bases and J by 5 bases, with 23 bases left in between. Germline loops: CDR1 SGHTA, CDR2 FQGNSA. The CDR3 loop reads CASTGPMVGGMETQYF. CDR3 DNA: TGTGCCAGCACAGGCCCCATGGTGGGGGGCATGGAGACCCAGTACTTC.

J is TRBJ1-5 and V is TRBV5-1; D is unclear. CDR1 and CDR2 (germline): SGHRS, YFSETQ. There are 13 residues in the CDR3. Trimming shortened V by 4 bases and J by 4 bases, and 9 bases separated the two germline ends. CDR3 sequence: CASSTDVNQPQHF. The DNA of the CDR3 is TGCGCCAGCAGCACGGACGTGAATCAGCCCCAGCATTTT.

The chain joins TRBV7-9 to TRBJ1-1; D remains unclear. Germline CDR1 is SEHNR and CDR2 is FQNEAQ (reference sequence). The CDR3 has 14 residues. V gave up 2 bases and J gave up 1 base, with 8 bases separating them. This CDR3 is CASSLSPANTEAFF. The CDR3 DNA is TGTGCCAGCAGCTTATCCCCAGCGAACACTGAAGCTTTCTTT. The complete variable domain, with remaining parts taken from reference TRBV7-9 and TRBJ1-1, reads DTGVSQNPRHKITKRGQNVTFRCDPISEHNRLYWYRQTLGQGPEFLTYFQNEAQLEKSRLLSDRFSAERPKGSFSTLEIQRTEQGDSAMYLCASSLSPANTEAFFGQGTRLTVV.

J is TRBJ2-1 and V is TRBV19, with a weak D call TRBD2 (6 bases). Germline V gene lookup returns CDR1 LNHDA and CDR2 SQIVND (reference sequence). This CDR3 has 14 residues. V gave up 6 bases and J gave up 8 bases, with 17 bases separating them. In DNA, the CDR3 is TGTGCCAGTAGGACGACCGCCGGGGAGGATGAGCAGTTCTTC. Its protein product is CASRTTAGEDEQFF.

This chain joins TRBV20-1 and TRBJ2-7, with 7 bases matching TRBD1. CDR1 is DFQATT, CDR2 SNEGSKA, per germline (reference sequence). The junction had 4 bases not matched to a gene; V was cut back by 3 bases and J by 2 bases. This CDR3 comprises 13 residues. The CDR3 spells CSARGQGAYEQYF. CDR3 bases: TGCAGTGCTAGGGGGCAGGGGGCCTACGAGCAGTACTTC.

This clonotype has only a few counts. This chain uses TRBV2 with TRBJ2-7, with 7 positions matching TRBD1. The CDR3 length is 16 residues. CDR1 SNHLY and CDR2 FYNNEI come from the germline V gene. J lost 0 bases, V lost 6 bases, and 11 bases had no gene match. The CDR3 nucleotides are TGTGCCAGCAGACCTAGACAGGGAATAAGCTCCTACGAGCAGTACTTC. It is translated as CASRPRQGISSYEQYF.

This clonotype was observed at least ten times. The genes are TRBV4-1 and TRBJ2-5; D may be TRBD1 or TRBD2 (6 bases each). The CDR3 sequence is 14 residues long. Per germline, CDR1 MGHRA and CDR2 YSYEKL. V was pared by 0 bases and J by 5 bases, with 10 bases between. CDR3 sequence (DNA): TGCGCCAGCAGCCAAGAGGGGGGCCTGGAGACCCAGTACTTC. Residues: CASSQEGGLETQYF.

This clonotype has more than one count but fewer than ten. The chain carries TRBV10-3 and TRBJ2-3; 13 nucleotides match TRBD2. Germline CDR1 ENHRY, CDR2 SYGVKD. V shed 6 bases, J shed 0 bases, and the junction held 12 bases outside the gene matches. This CDR3 has 19 amino acids. The CDR3 protein is CAISPPGLAGLPSTDTQYF. In DNA form, the CDR3 reads TGTGCCATCAGCCCGCCGGGACTAGCGGGGCTCCCTAGCACAGATACGCAGTATTTT.

This clonotype was picked up many times. The V call is TRBV7-9, the J call TRBJ1-1; D may be TRBD1 (5 bases). From germline, CDR1 is SEHNR and CDR2 FQNEAQ (reference sequence). V lost 5 bases, J lost 9 bases, and 19 bases lay in between. The CDR3 is 14 residues long. The CDR3 reads CASSNNRDPRKAFF. CDR3 nucleotides: TGTGCCAGCAGCAACAATAGGGACCCCCGCAAAGCTTTCTTT.

This clonotype has at least ten counts. The V and J genes are TRBV4-1 and TRBJ2-1; D is undetermined. The CDR3 has 12 residues. The germline gives CDR1 MGHRA, CDR2 YSYEKL. The V end was cut by 4 bases, the J end by 8 bases, with 9 bases between. The CDR3 DNA is TGCGCCAGCAGCCTCCTGCCCCATGAGCAGTTCTTC. Amino acids: CASSLLPHEQFF.

This clonotype came up a few times. V usage is TRBV12-3 or TRBV12-4 and J usage is TRBJ1-3; D gene uncertain. The CDR3 runs to 13 residues. Trimming took off 3 bases at V and 7 bases at J, with 10 bases between the two ends. The CDR3: CASSLAARNTIYF. The CDR3 DNA sequence: TGTGCCAGCAGTTTGGCCGCCCGGAACACCATATATTTT.

This clonotype was counted between two and nine times. The genes are TRBV28 and TRBJ1-2, with TRBD1 matching 8 bases. Germline V gene lookup returns CDR1 MDHEN and CDR2 SYDVKM. Losses at the gene ends were 6 bases for V and 0 bases for J; bases not matched to a gene: 3. The CDR3 has 14 residues. The CDR3 DNA reads TGTGCCAGCAGGGCGACAGGGGCTAACTATGGCTACACCTTC. Translated: CASRATGANYGYTF.

This clonotype was seen at least ten times. This CDR3 reads CASSLQVGANEKLFF. DNA of the CDR3: TGTGCCAGCAGCTTGCAGGTTGGGGCTAATGAAAAACTGTTTTTT. The rearrangement links TRBV11-2 to TRBJ1-4; D gene ambiguous. The CDR3 totals 15 residues. Germline CDR1 and CDR2: SGHAT and FQNNGV. Trimming took 3 bases from V and 3 from J, leaving 11 bases between them.

This clonotype was counted many times. The chain is built from TRBV5-1 and TRBJ1-5; D uncertain. The CDR3 is 11 residues long. CDR1 SGHRS and CDR2 YFSETQ come from the germline V gene. V lost 1 base and J lost 7, with 3 bases in between. The CDR3 DNA follows: TGCGCCAGCAGCTTGAGGCAGCCCCAGCATTTT. Translated: CASSLRQPQHF.

This clonotype has at least ten counts. The CDR3 loop is CASSLGTTSTDTQYF. The CDR3 coding sequence is TGTGCCAGCAGCTTAGGGACAACTAGCACAGATACGCAGTATTTT. The chain links TRBV5-4 to TRBJ2-3, with D perhaps TRBD1 (6 bases). V lost 2 bases and J lost 0, with 10 bases in between. From germline, CDR1 is SGHNT and CDR2 YYREEE (reference sequence). The CDR3 consists of 15 residues.

The gene calls are TRBV7-8 and TRBJ2-1; a possible D gene is TRBD1 (5 bases). V was cut by 2 bases and J by 9 bases, with 14 bases left in between. The CDR3 runs 14 residues. CDR1 SGHVS and CDR2 FQNEAQ come from the germline V gene. As DNA, the CDR3 is TGTGCCAGCAGCTTAATAGGGGCCGATAGTGAGCAGTTCTTC. Protein sequence: CASSLIGADSEQFF.